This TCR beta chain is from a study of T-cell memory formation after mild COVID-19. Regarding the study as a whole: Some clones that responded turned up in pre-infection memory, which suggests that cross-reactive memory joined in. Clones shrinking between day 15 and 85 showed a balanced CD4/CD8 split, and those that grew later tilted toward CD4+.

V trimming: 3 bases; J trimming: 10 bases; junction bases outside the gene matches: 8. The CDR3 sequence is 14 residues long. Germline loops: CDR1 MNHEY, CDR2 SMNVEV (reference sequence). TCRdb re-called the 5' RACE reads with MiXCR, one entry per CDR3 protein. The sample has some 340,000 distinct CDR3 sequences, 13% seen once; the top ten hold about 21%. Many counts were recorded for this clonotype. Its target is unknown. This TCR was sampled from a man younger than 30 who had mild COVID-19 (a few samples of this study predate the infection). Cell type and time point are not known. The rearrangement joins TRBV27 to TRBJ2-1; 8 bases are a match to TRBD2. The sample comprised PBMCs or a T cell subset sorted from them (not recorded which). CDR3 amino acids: CASSFYGGAGEQFF. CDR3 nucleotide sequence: TGTGCCAGCAGTTTTTACGGGGGGGCAGGAGAGCAGTTCTTC.